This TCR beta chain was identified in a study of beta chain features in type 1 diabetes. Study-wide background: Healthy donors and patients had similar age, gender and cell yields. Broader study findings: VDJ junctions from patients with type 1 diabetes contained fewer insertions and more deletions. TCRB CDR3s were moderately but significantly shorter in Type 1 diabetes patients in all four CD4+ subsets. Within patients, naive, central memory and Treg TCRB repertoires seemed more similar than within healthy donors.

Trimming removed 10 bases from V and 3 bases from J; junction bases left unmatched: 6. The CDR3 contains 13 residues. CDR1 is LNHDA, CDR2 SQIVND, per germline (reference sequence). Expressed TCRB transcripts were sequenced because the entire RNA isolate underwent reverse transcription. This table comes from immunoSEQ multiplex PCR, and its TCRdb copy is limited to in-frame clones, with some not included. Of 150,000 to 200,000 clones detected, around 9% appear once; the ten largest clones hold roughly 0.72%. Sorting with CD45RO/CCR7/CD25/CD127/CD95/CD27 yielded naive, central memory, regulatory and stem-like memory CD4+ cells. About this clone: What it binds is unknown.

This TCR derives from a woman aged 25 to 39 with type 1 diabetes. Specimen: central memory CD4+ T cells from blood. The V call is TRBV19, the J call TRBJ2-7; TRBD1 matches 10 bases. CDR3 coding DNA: TGTGCCACCAGACAGGGGGCGGACTACGAGCAGTACTTC. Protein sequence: CATRQGADYEQYF.